The rows below give T cell receptor beta chains drawn from one sample of a study of blood T cell repertoires in COVID-19. Profiling relied on immunoSEQ multiplex PCR, and the TCRdb table lists in-frame clones only, not all of them. The profile shows 240,000 or so clones, roughly 77% of them singletons. Sample: peripheral blood. Receptors originate from a woman older than 75 with acute or convalescent COVID-19. Both conserved end residues are part of each CDR3. Fields, in order: clone size, D gene, V gene, J gene, CDR3 protein, CDR3 DNA. A D gene is named only where the DNA matches it firmly. Clone size is stated in some rows and not others, as once, few, many or a class when expanded.

>-|-|TRBV7-9|TRBJ1-2
CASSQDTYGYTF
TGTGCCAGCAGCCAGGATACCTATGGCTACACCTTC
>-|-|TRBV5-4|TRBJ2-6
CASSFEALSLNSGANVLTF
TGTGCCAGCAGCTTCGAAGCATTGTCACTGAACTCTGGGGCCAACGTCCTGACTTTC
>once|-|TRBV3-1/TRBV3-2|TRBJ1-2
CASSQGSMTNYGYTF
TGTGCCAGCAGCCAAGGTAGTATGACTAACTATGGCTACACCTTC
>-|-|TRBV25-1|TRBJ1-2
CASSESPHLGDYGYTF
TGTGCCAGCAGTGAATCACCCCATCTGGGCGACTATGGCTACACCTTC
>many|-|TRBV2|TRBJ2-3
CASRGDNTDTQYF
TGTGCCAGCAGGGGGGACAACACAGATACGCAGTATTTT
>-|-|TRBV5-1|TRBJ2-1
CASSLGQWNEQFF
TGCGCCAGCAGCTTGGGACAATGGAATGAGCAGTTCTTC
>-|TRBD2|TRBV9|TRBJ2-1
CASSLSGGAYNEQFF
TGTGCCAGCAGCTTAAGCGGGGGGGCCTACAATGAGCAGTTCTTC
>-|-|TRBV2|TRBJ1-2
CASSLLSYGYTF
TGTGCCAGCTCGTTGCTATCCTATGGCTACACCTTC
>-|-|TRBV12-5|TRBJ1-4
CASGPGQPGHEKLFF
TGTGCTAGTGGTCCCGGACAGCCGGGTCATGAAAAACTGTTTTTT
>-|TRBD2|TRBV5-1|TRBJ2-1
CASSPWSGSPYNEQFF
TGCGCCAGCAGCCCTTGGAGCGGGAGTCCCTACAATGAGCAGTTCTTC
>-|-|TRBV6-1|TRBJ1-1
CASSETLGVRAFF
TGTGCCAGCAGTGAAACGTTAGGGGTTCGAGCTTTCTTT
>few|TRBD1|TRBV27|TRBJ1-3
CASSSYRGGLLYF
TGTGCCAGCAGTTCTTACAGGGGCGGCCTCCTATATTTT
>few|-|TRBV6-5|TRBJ1-1
CASIGHRGTEAFF
TGTGCCAGCATAGGACACCGTGGCACTGAAGCTTTCTTT
>-|-|TRBV7-9|TRBJ1-6
CASSLARDSPLHF
TGTGCCAGCAGCTTAGCTCGGGATTCACCCCTCCACTTT
>many|TRBD1|TRBV27|TRBJ2-7
CASSTTRGRLWDEQYF
TGTGCCAGCAGCACAACCAGGGGGCGCTTATGGGACGAGCAGTACTTC
>once|-|TRBV5-4|TRBJ1-1
CASSLDVRERKNTEAFF
TGTGCCAGCAGCTTGGACGTCCGGGAGCGAAAGAACACTGAAGCTTTCTTT
>-|TRBD1|TRBV6-2/TRBV6-3|TRBJ1-2
CASSAQGAGRYGYTF
TGTGCCAGCAGTGCACAGGGGGCAGGTCGCTATGGCTACACCTTC
>once|-|TRBV7-9|TRBJ2-2
CASSFAGALNTGELFF
TGTGCCAGCAGCTTCGCGGGGGCTTTGAACACCGGGGAGCTGTTTTTT
>-|-|TRBV11-3|TRBJ1-1
CASSLVMAQAAEAFF
TGTGCCAGCAGCTTAGTAATGGCGCAAGCGGCTGAAGCTTTCTTT
>-|-|TRBV6-6|TRBJ1-2
CASSGRQIQGYTF
TGTGCCAGCAGTGGGAGGCAGATCCAGGGCTACACCTTC
>-|-|TRBV11-3|TRBJ2-5
CASSSQGGQETQYF
TGTGCCAGCAGCTCGCAGGGTGGCCAAGAGACCCAGTACTTC
>-|-|TRBV4-1|TRBJ1-1
CASSQGLDSPGSAFF
TGCGCCAGCAGCCAAGGTTTAGACAGCCCGGGTAGCGCTTTCTTT
>-|-|TRBV6-1|TRBJ2-5
CASSEMVSGQETQYF
TGTGCCAGCAGTGAAATGGTGTCGGGGCAAGAGACCCAGTACTTC
>-|-|TRBV5-4|TRBJ2-7
CASSFGTETYEQYF
TGTGCCAGCAGCTTTGGTACAGAAACCTACGAGCAGTACTTC
>-|TRBD1|TRBV18|TRBJ2-2
CASSPLPTGPANTGELFF
TGTGCCAGCTCACCACTCCCGACAGGGCCGGCGAACACCGGGGAGCTGTTTTTT
>-|TRBD2|TRBV6-5|TRBJ2-5
CASTPTSVGKETQYF
TGTGCCAGCACCCCTACTAGCGTTGGTAAAGAGACCCAGTACTTC
>-|TRBD1|TRBV2|TRBJ2-5
CASSAGTGGLGTQYF
TGTGCCAGCAGCGCCGGGACAGGGGGTTTGGGGACCCAGTACTTC
>-|TRBD1|TRBV7-8|TRBJ1-2
CASSSTGTGNRRGYTF
TGTGCCAGCAGCTCGACCGGGACAGGGAATAGGCGGGGCTACACCTTC
>once|-|TRBV10-2|TRBJ1-2
CASSDRRRGYGYTF
TGCGCCAGCAGTGACAGGAGGAGAGGGTATGGCTACACCTTC
>few|-|TRBV2|TRBJ2-1
CASSVLGASANEQFF
TGTGCCAGCAGTGTCCTAGGGGCTAGCGCGAATGAGCAGTTCTTC
>-|-|TRBV4-2|TRBJ2-7
CASSQIEAAGKRAYEQYF
TGTGCCAGCAGCCAAATAGAGGCTGCAGGGAAAAGGGCCTACGAGCAGTACTTC
>-|TRBD1|TRBV4-1|TRBJ1-6
CASSQDPGQGSSPLHF
TGCGCCAGCAGCCAAGATCCGGGACAGGGAAGTTCACCCCTCCACTTT
>-|-|TRBV18|TRBJ2-1
CASSPPGGVDVDEQFF
TGTGCCAGCTCACCACCGGGCGGGGTCGATGTAGATGAGCAGTTCTTC
>once|-|TRBV11-3|TRBJ1-6
CASSPRGTLWDSPLHF
TGTGCCAGCAGCCCCCGTGGGACTTTGTGGGATTCACCCCTCCACTTT